These 25 T cell receptor beta chains were sequenced from one sample in a study of blood T cell repertoires in COVID-19. The method was immunoSEQ multiplex PCR; TCRdb's version includes in-frame clones alone and lacks a portion of them. The data show around 280,000 clones, with roughly 90% seen just once and 2.2% held by the top ten. The sample taken for sequencing was peripheral blood. These receptors came from a woman aged 45-60 years who had recovered from COVID-19.

This chain links TRBV19 with TRBJ2-7, with 8 bases that match TRBD2. The CDR3 length is 16 residues. V shed 5 bases, J shed 6 bases, and the junction held 15 bases outside the gene matches. Germline CDR1 reads LNHDA; CDR2 reads SQIVND (reference sequence). The CDR3 here is CASSSHPSGSNGEQYF. The CDR3 nucleotides read TGTGCCAGTAGTTCCCACCCGAGCGGGAGTAACGGCGAGCAGTACTTC.

The chain carries TRBV3-1 (or the pseudogene TRBV3-2) and TRBJ2-1; 12 bases are shared with TRBD2. The V segment lost 0 bases and the J segment 8 bases; nucleotides outside the gene matches: 11. The germline V gene encodes CDR1 LGHDT and CDR2 YNNKEL (reference sequence). The length of the CDR3 is 18 residues. CDR3 DNA: TGTGCCAGCAGCCAAGATCAGGCTACTAGCGGGAGGTTCGATGAGCAGTTCTTC. It translates to CASSQDQATSGRFDEQFF.

This chain links TRBV12-5 with TRBJ1-2, with D perhaps matching TRBD1 (5 bases). Trimming stripped 6 bases from V and 0 bases from J, with 11 bases between. The length of the CDR3 is 14 residues. Germline CDR1 and CDR2: LGHNT and FRNRAP. The CDR3 loop reads CASGRDGTNYGYTF. CDR3 sequence (DNA): TGTGCTAGTGGGCGGGACGGTACTAACTATGGCTACACCTTC. Combining the CDR3 with reference TRBV12-5 and TRBJ1-2 gives the whole variable domain DARVTQTPRHKVTEMGQEVTMRCQPILGHNTVFWYRQTMMQGLELLAYFRNRAPLDDSGMPKDRFSAEMPDATLATLKIQPSEPRDSAVYFCASGRDGTNYGYTFGSGTRLTVV.

This chain connects TRBV2 to TRBJ2-7; TRBD2 aligns across 7 bases. The CDR3 is made up of 14 amino acids. J was trimmed by 6 bases and V by 1 base; bases with no gene match: 6. CDR1 SNHLY and CDR2 FYNNEI come from the germline V gene. The CDR3 is CASSEVGGLSEQYF. Written as DNA, the CDR3 is TGTGCCAGCAGTGAAGTCGGGGGGTTGAGCGAGCAGTACTTC.

Only one count was recorded for this clone. The CDR3 region has the DNA TGTGCCAGCACCACCCAGAGGGATCTCCAGTACTTC. Its protein product is CASTTQRDLQYF. The chain combines TRBV6-6 with TRBJ2-5; D is perhaps TRBD2 (5 bases). CDR1 and CDR2 from the germline V gene are MNHNY and SVGAGI (reference sequence). The V gene lost 7 bases and the J gene lost 10 bases, with 16 bases spanning the gap. This CDR3 comprises 12 residues.

This chain connects TRBV28 to TRBJ2-7; a weak D match, TRBD1 (6 bases). The ends were cut back, 4 bases at V and 1 base at J, with 11 bases in the middle. The germline gives CDR1 MDHEN, CDR2 SYDVKM. The CDR3 length is 14 residues. The CDR3 sequence is CASSWTDLSYEQYF. DNA for the CDR3: TGTGCCAGCAGTTGGACAGACCTTTCCTACGAGCAGTACTTC.

The gene calls are TRBV29-1 and TRBJ2-1; TRBD2 might be the D (6 bases). Germline loops: CDR1 SQVTM, CDR2 ANQGSEA. This CDR3 has 17 amino acids. V was pared by 1 base and J by 0 bases, with 16 bases between. The DNA of the CDR3 is TGCAGCGTTGAAGGAGCATTAGCGGATCCCTCCTACAATGAGCAGTTCTTC. Translated, it gives CSVEGALADPSYNEQFF.

Only a few counts were recorded for this clone. The CDR3, as DNA: TGTGCCAGCAGCTTAAACAGGTACACTGAAGCTTTCTTT. Amino acid sequence: CASSLNRYTEAFF. V gene TRBV7-8 combines with J gene TRBJ1-1; TRBD1 is a possible D gene (5 bases). This CDR3 has 13 residues. Trimming cost V 2 bases and J 3 bases, with 7 bases left between them. CDR1 SGHVS and CDR2 FQNEAQ come from the germline V gene. Full variable domain (outside the CDR3, taken from reference TRBV7-8 and TRBJ1-1): GAGVSQSPRYKVAKRGQDVALRCDPISGHVSLFWYQQALGQGPEFLTYFQNEAQLDKSGLPSDRFFAERPEGSVSTLKIQRTQQEDSAVYLCASSLNRYTEAFFGQGTRLTVV.

The genes are TRBV4-2 and TRBJ1-6; D remains ambiguous. This CDR3 contains 15 residues. V lost 1 base and J 9 bases, leaving 13 bases between the germline ends. The V gene's germline CDR1 is LGHNA and CDR2 YNFKEQ. CDR3 sequence (DNA): TGTGCCAGCAGCCAAGCTAGGACCGGAGGTTCACCCCTCCACTTT. This sequence encodes CASSQARTGGSPLHF.

The chain joins TRBV18 to TRBJ2-2; weak D call: TRBD2 (6 bases). With 2 bases removed from V and 6 bases from J, the gap between germline ends came to 16 bases. Germline V gene sequence: CDR1 KGHSH, CDR2 LQKENI. This CDR3 region has 16 residues. For the CDR3, the DNA is TGTGCCAGCTCACCAGTTCGACTAGTCGGTGCCGGGGAGCTGTTTTTT. Translated: CASSPVRLVGAGELFF. The complete variable domain, with remaining parts taken from reference TRBV18 and TRBJ2-2, reads NAGVMQNPRHLVRRRGQEARLRCSPMKGHSHVYWYRQLPEEGLKFMVYLQKENIIDESGMPKERFSAEFPKEGPSILRIQQVVRGDSAAYFCASSPVRLVGAGELFFGEGSRLTVL.

V usage is TRBV6-2 or TRBV6-3 and J usage is TRBJ1-2; perhaps TRBD1 as D (6 bases). In germline, CDR1 is MNHEY, CDR2 SVGEGT. The CDR3 runs 12 residues. V lost 5 bases and J lost 11, with 15 bases in between. CDR3 nucleotides: TGTGCCAGCAGTACCGGACAGAGATCGTACACCTTC. This translates into CASSTGQRSYTF.

The chain recombines TRBV6-2 or TRBV6-3 with TRBJ1-4, with D perhaps TRBD1 (6 bases). Between the trimmed V and J ends, which lost 6 bases and 4 bases, there was a span of 15 bases. Germline V gene sequence: CDR1 MNHEY, CDR2 SVGEGT. The CDR3 runs 15 residues. DNA for the CDR3: TGTGCCAGCAGCCCCAGGTGGACAGTTAATGAAAAACTGTTTTTT. Amino acid sequence: CASSPRWTVNEKLFF.

For this clone: This sample also contains other DNA sequences that code for the same CDR3. The rearrangement uses TRBV7-3 and TRBJ2-2; TRBD2 is a possible D gene (5 bases). Germline V CDR1 and CDR2: SGHTA, FQGTGA. V shed 5 bases and J shed 7 bases, with 5 bases lying between them. The CDR3 covers 11 residues. CDR3 sequence (DNA): TGTGCCAGCAGCGCGGGCGGGGAGCTGTTTTTT. It yields the protein CASSAGGELFF.

The chain links TRBV5-1 to TRBJ2-3; TRBD2 is a possible D gene (5 bases). The CDR3 consists of 14 residues. Germline V CDR1 and CDR2: SGHRS, YFSETQ. V was shortened by 3 bases and J by 8 bases, with 16 bases between the two germline ends. The CDR3 DNA follows: TGCGCCAGCAGCTCCAGCTCCGGGGTCGGTACGCAGTATTTT. Its protein product is CASSSSSGVGTQYF.

The chain carries TRBV4-3 and TRBJ2-7; 13 bases line up with TRBD2. The CDR3 loop spans 18 amino acids. CDR1 is LGHNA and CDR2 is YSLEER in the germline V gene. Trimming removed 3 bases from V and 4 bases from J; junction bases left unmatched: 12. CDR3: CASSQGLPGLAGRYEQYF. The CDR3 DNA reads as TGCGCCAGCAGCCAGGGACTCCCGGGACTAGCGGGACGATACGAGCAGTACTTC.

This clone was found once. The chain employs TRBV9 and TRBJ1-3; D unclear. The V end was cut by 3 bases, the J end by 3 bases, with 7 bases between. CDR1 and CDR2 (germline): SGDLS, YYNGEE. CDR3 length: 13 amino acids. This CDR3 reads CASSAGSGNTIYF. CDR3 DNA: TGTGCCAGCAGCGCGGGGAGTGGAAACACCATATATTTT.

The gene calls are TRBV5-1 and TRBJ1-1; maybe TRBD1 (5 bases). The V gene lost 4 bases and the J gene lost 0 bases, with 13 bases spanning the gap. Germline V gene data show CDR1 as SGHRS and CDR2 as YFSETQ. This CDR3 spans 15 amino acids. In DNA form, the CDR3 reads TGCGCCAGCAGCCCCGGGGGTTCTATGAACACTGAAGCTTTCTTT. Translated, it gives CASSPGGSMNTEAFF.

The rearrangement links TRBV30 to TRBJ2-3, with 11 bases fitting TRBD2. The J segment lost 5 bases and the V segment lost 2 bases, leaving 9 bases of the junction unmatched. This CDR3 has 16 amino acids. CDR1 GTSNPN and CDR2 SVGIG come from the germline V gene (reference sequence). The CDR3 region is CAWSFLAGGSIDTQYF. Written as DNA, the CDR3 is TGTGCCTGGAGTTTCCTAGCGGGGGGCTCCATAGATACGCAGTATTTT. The full variable domain, its missing parts supplied by reference TRBV30 and TRBJ2-3, is SQTIHQWPATLVQPVGSPLSLECTVEGTSNPNLYWYRQAAGRGLQLLFYSVGIGQISSEVPQNLSASRPQDRQFILSSKKLLLSDSGFYLCAWSFLAGGSIDTQYFGPGTRLTVL.

V and J are TRBV23-1 and TRBJ1-6; D possibly corresponds to TRBD1 (5 bases). TRBV23-1 is placed among ORFs of uncertain function. The CDR3 has 14 residues. Trimming removed 2 bases from V and 9 bases from J, with 11 bases in between. The CDR3 sequence is CASSQTGHLSPLHF. Here the CDR3 DNA reads TGCGCCAGCAGTCAAACTGGACACCTTTCACCCCTCCACTTT.

This clone was picked up a small number of times. The rearrangement links TRBV7-9 to TRBJ2-5; D call uncertain. The CDR3 totals 16 residues. Trimming left V 5 bases short and J 1 base short, with 17 bases between. Germline CDR1 is SEHNR and CDR2 is FQNEAQ (reference sequence). CDR3 protein: CASSPTVVRPQETQYF. CDR3 sequence (DNA): TGTGCCAGCAGCCCTACGGTCGTGCGGCCCCAAGAGACCCAGTACTTC.

V usage is TRBV10-3 and J usage is TRBJ1-1; TRBD1 matches 8 bases. V lost 6 bases to trimming and J lost 1 base; unmatched junction nucleotides: 7. CDR1 and CDR2 from the germline V gene are ENHRY and SYGVKD. The CDR3 has 15 residues. CDR3 bases: TGTGCCATCAGACGAATACAGGGGGAGAACACTGAAGCTTTCTTT. Translation: CAIRRIQGENTEAFF.

This chain links TRBV9 with TRBJ2-5; 15 bases agree with TRBD2. The ends lost 4 bases at V and 5 bases at J; junction bases unmatched: 6. CDR3 length: 16 amino acids. Germline CDR1 is SGDLS and CDR2 is YYNGEE. Here the CDR3 reads CASSKGLAGGRETQYF. The CDR3 region has the DNA TGTGCCAGCAGCAAGGGACTAGCGGGGGGAAGGGAGACCCAGTACTTC.

This clone was detected once. The chain couples TRBV19 to TRBJ2-7; 9 bases fit TRBD1. V trimming: 8 bases; J trimming: 9 bases; junction bases outside the gene matches: 20. CDR1 LNHDA and CDR2 SQIVND come from the germline V gene (reference sequence). The CDR3 totals 16 residues. The CDR3 region is CASGPRDGTGRSRQYF. The CDR3 nucleotides read TGTGCCAGTGGTCCCCGGGATGGGACAGGGAGGTCGAGGCAGTACTTC. The full variable domain, rest sourced from reference TRBV19 and TRBJ2-7, is DGGITQSPKYLFRKEGQNVTLSCEQNLNHDAMYWYRQDPGQGLRLIYYSQIVNDFQKGDIAEGYSVSREKKESFPLTVTSAQKNPTAFYLCASGPRDGTGRSRQYFGPGTRLTVT.

This chain connects TRBV19 to TRBJ1-2; a weak D match, TRBD1 (5 bases). The germline V gene has CDR1 LNHDA and CDR2 SQIVND (reference sequence). CDR3 length: 13 residues. V dropped 8 bases and J dropped 4 bases, with 14 bases sitting between them. CDR3 loop: CASRPGRVYGYTF. The CDR3 DNA reads TGTGCCAGTCGCCCAGGGAGGGTCTATGGCTACACCTTC.

This clone was recorded once. V is TRBV5-1 and J is TRBJ1-1, with D unresolved. This CDR3 spans 16 amino acids. Trimming shortened V by 0 bases and J by 4 bases, and 16 bases separated the two germline ends. The germline V gene encodes CDR1 SGHRS and CDR2 YFSETQ. CDR3 amino acids: CASSLGSGGSTTEAFF. CDR3 nucleotide sequence: TGCGCCAGCAGCTTGGGGTCCGGCGGGTCGACCACTGAAGCTTTCTTT.